Following are 23 T cell receptor beta chains from one sample sequenced in a study of vaccination and CD4 T cells after COVID-19. Time point in this sample: late sampling 161 to 241 days after vaccination in a few convalescent patients. One entry per CDR3 protein, called by TCRdb with MiXCR from the PCR reads. The sample lists 35,000 to 45,000 distinct CDR3 sequences; 35% to 40% were seen once. The sample in question was CD4+ T cells from blood, obtained about 7 months after SARS-CoV-2 vaccination. Receptors originate from a human donor who had recovered from COVID-19.

The chain carries TRBV27 and TRBJ2-6; the match to TRBD1 covers 11 bases. The CDR3 totals 18 residues. The ends lost 0 bases at V and 1 base at J; junction bases unmatched: 2. Germline V gene sequence: CDR1 MNHEY, CDR2 SMNVEV (reference sequence). The CDR3 sequence: CASSLSGDRGSGANVLTF. In DNA, the CDR3 is TGTGCCAGCAGTTTATCGGGGGACAGGGGGTCTGGGGCCAACGTCCTGACTTTC. The full variable domain, its missing parts supplied by reference TRBV27 and TRBJ2-6, is EAQVTQNPRYLITVTGKKLTVTCSQNMNHEYMSWYRQDPGLGLRQIYYSMNVEVTDKGDVPEGYKVSRKEKRNFPLILESPSPNQTSLYFCASSLSGDRGSGANVLTFGAGSRLTVL.

The V gene is TRBV20-1, the J gene TRBJ1-6; D might be TRBD1 (6 bases). The V end was cut by 8 bases, the J end by 5 bases, with 19 bases between. The CDR3 spans 15 residues. CDR1 and CDR2 (germline): DFQATT, SNEGSKA (reference sequence). The CDR3 is CSWTLRGMNNSPLHF. CDR3 DNA sequence: TGCAGTTGGACCCTGAGGGGGATGAATAATTCACCCCTCCACTTT.

This chain uses TRBV27 with TRBJ2-1; 10 bases fit TRBD2. The CDR3 length is 22 residues. The germline V gene has CDR1 MNHEY and CDR2 SMNVEV (reference sequence). J lost 0 bases, V lost 7 bases, and 24 bases had no gene match. The CDR3 DNA sequence: TGTGCCAGCACCTTATTCCCGCCCTCCACTAGCGGGATTTCGAGCTCCTACAATGAGCAGTTCTTC. Its protein product is CASTLFPPSTSGISSSYNEQFF.

This clonotype was seen a few times. This chain uses TRBV24-1 with TRBJ2-5; unclear D gene. Trimming shortened V by 5 bases and J by 1 base, and 13 bases separated the two germline ends. The CDR3 sequence is 15 residues long. Germline V gene lookup returns CDR1 KGHDR and CDR2 SFDVKD. The CDR3 DNA sequence: TGTGCCACCAGTGCCTTCACCGGGTTCCAAGAGACCCAGTACTTC. Translation gives CATSAFTGFQETQYF.

This clonotype was counted only a few times. V usage is TRBV7-6 and J usage is TRBJ2-2; D not resolved. The CDR3 is 15 amino acids. The V and J ends lost 6 bases and 5 bases respectively, with 16 bases between them. Germline V lookup: CDR1 SGHVS, CDR2 FNYEAQ. The CDR3 DNA sequence: TGTGCCAGCAGTCCTTTAGGCGGTAGGACCGGGGAGCTGTTTTTT. It specifies CASSPLGGRTGELFF.

The chain is built from TRBV5-4 and TRBJ2-7, with 8 nucleotides matching TRBD2. V lost 5 bases and J lost 7; bases outside the gene matches: 14. Germline V gene sequence: CDR1 SGHNT, CDR2 YYREEE (reference sequence). This CDR3 region has 15 residues. DNA for the CDR3: TGTGCCAGCAGGCCCGCGGGAGGCACGATGGTGGAGCAGTACTTC. It specifies CASRPAGGTMVEQYF.

The table lists this clonotype with a few counts. This rearrangement joins TRBV27 to TRBJ2-7; 9 nucleotides match TRBD1. V trimming: 3 bases; J trimming: 5 bases; junction bases outside the gene matches: 8. This CDR3 spans 15 amino acids. Germline CDR1 is MNHEY and CDR2 is SMNVEV (reference sequence). Written as DNA, the CDR3 is TGTGCCAGCAGTTTTCCCGGACAGGGGACCCACGAGCAGTACTTC. This encodes CASSFPGQGTHEQYF.

This clonotype has a handful of counts. The chain is built from TRBV7-2 and TRBJ2-7; TRBD2 is a possible D gene (6 bases). The CDR3 is made up of 13 amino acids. Between the trimmed V and J ends, which lost 9 bases and 6 bases, there was a span of 18 bases. Germline V gene data show CDR1 as SGHTA and CDR2 as FQGNSA. The DNA of the CDR3 is TGTGCCAGTCGAGCCGCCGGGACTCCCGAGCAGTACTTC. Translation: CASRAAGTPEQYF.

The chain employs TRBV6-2 or TRBV6-3 and TRBJ2-3; D may correspond to TRBD1 or TRBD2 (5 bases each). CDR1 and CDR2 from the germline V gene are MNHEY and SVGEGT. CDR3 length: 13 amino acids. Deletions cut 4 bases from V and 9 bases from J, with 14 bases between. In nucleotides, the CDR3 is TGTGCCAGCAGTTTACGGGACCCCGGGACGCAGTATTTT. Its translation: CASSLRDPGTQYF.

This chain connects TRBV14 to TRBJ2-7, with 9 positions matching TRBD2. Germline trimming cut 4 bases from V and 5 bases from J; bases unmatched to any gene: 18. Per germline, CDR1 SGHDN and CDR2 FVKESK. This CDR3 has 18 residues. The CDR3 region is CASSPISYNSGSRNEQYF. The CDR3 DNA is TGTGCCAGCAGCCCGATATCGTATAATAGCGGGAGCCGGAACGAGCAGTACTTC.

The J gene is TRBJ2-5, the V gene TRBV20-1; D is possibly TRBD2 (5 bases). Trimming stripped 3 bases from V and 5 bases from J, with 22 bases between. Germline values: CDR1 DFQATT, CDR2 SNEGSKA (reference sequence). The CDR3 contains 16 residues. The DNA for the CDR3 is TGCAGTGCTAGGCCTACGCGGTCCGGAGGTAGGGAGACCCAGTACTTC. Its protein is CSARPTRSGGRETQYF.

This clonotype was seen a few times. The chain uses TRBV27 and TRBJ2-3, with D possibly matching TRBD2 (6 bases). V was clipped by 5 bases and J by 2 bases, with 11 bases between them. CDR3 length equals 14 residues. Looked up from germline, CDR1 is MNHEY and CDR2 is SMNVEV (reference sequence). The CDR3 here is CASSPIADTDTQYF. The CDR3 nucleotides read TGTGCCAGCAGTCCAATAGCGGACACAGATACGCAGTATTTT.

The sample holds one count of this clonotype. The chain joins TRBV5-4 to TRBJ2-3; maybe TRBD2 (6 bases). With 3 bases removed from V and 5 bases from J, the gap between germline ends came to 13 bases. Germline CDR1 SGHNT, CDR2 YYREEE (reference sequence). This CDR3 spans 14 amino acids. The CDR3 nucleotides read TGTGCCAGCAGCTCGGCCTCGGGAGAAGATACGCAGTATTTT. Its protein is CASSSASGEDTQYF.

The J gene is TRBJ2-7, the V gene TRBV2; TRBD2 aligns across 8 bases. The germline CDR1 and CDR2 sequences are SNHLY and FYNNEI. The ends lost 3 bases at V and 0 bases at J; junction bases unmatched: 4. The CDR3 spans 15 residues. CDR3 DNA sequence: TGTGCCAGCAGTGATGATGCGGGAGGCTCCTACGAGCAGTACTTC. It translates to CASSDDAGGSYEQYF.

V is TRBV4-2 and J is TRBJ1-5; 7 bases agree with TRBD1. After removal of 3 bases from V and 6 bases from J, the junction contained 5 bases not matched to a gene. CDR1 is LGHNA and CDR2 is YNFKEQ in the germline V gene. The CDR3 is 14 residues long. CDR3 amino acids: CASSHGQEAQPQHF. The CDR3 DNA follows: TGTGCCAGCAGCCATGGACAGGAGGCTCAGCCCCAGCATTTT.

V gene TRBV5-4 combines with J gene TRBJ2-7, with 10 bases lining up with TRBD1. V lost 4 bases and J lost 4; bases outside the gene matches: 8. The CDR3 length is 15 residues. Germline CDR1 is SGHNT and CDR2 is YYREEE (reference sequence). Here the CDR3 DNA reads TGTGCCAGCAGCCAAACGACAGGGGGCCCGTACGAGCAGTACTTC. Protein sequence: CASSQTTGGPYEQYF.

The rearrangement links TRBV20-1 to TRBJ2-5, with 11 bases that match TRBD2. The CDR3 has 15 residues. The J segment lost 2 bases and the V segment lost 3 bases, leaving 5 bases of the junction unmatched. Germline V gene data show CDR1 as DFQATT and CDR2 as SNEGSKA (reference sequence). CDR3 nucleotide sequence: TGCAGTGCTAGCCTCCCTAGCGGGGGGCAAGAGACCCAGTACTTC. Encoded protein: CSASLPSGGQETQYF.

As regards this clonotype: A junction boundary mismatches the germline segment, possibly from a read error. The chain employs TRBV2 and TRBJ2-5; TRBD1 agrees at 9 bases. The CDR3 is 15 residues long. Germline loops: CDR1 SNHLY, CDR2 FYNNEI. The CDR3 nucleotides read TGTGCCAGCAGTCGCGGAGGGACAGGGCAAGGGACCCAGTACTTC. It specifies CASSRGGTGQGTQYF.

This sequence joins TRBV6-1 and TRBJ2-3; weak D call: TRBD2 (5 bases). CDR1 MNHNS and CDR2 SASEGT come from the germline V gene. Trimming removed 6 bases at V and 1 base at J, with 11 bases between. CDR3 length equals 14 residues. The CDR3 DNA reads as TGTGCCAGCAGACTTATTAGCGGCACAGATACGCAGTATTTT. Translated: CASRLISGTDTQYF.

This chain connects TRBV7-2 to TRBJ1-5, with TRBD1 as a possible D gene (5 bases). The CDR3 has 13 residues. Germline loops: CDR1 SGHTA, CDR2 FQGNSA. Trimming shortened V by 7 bases and J by 2 bases, and 9 bases separated the two germline ends. The CDR3 sequence is CASTWDRNQPQHF. CDR3 nucleotides: TGTGCCAGCACCTGGGACCGCAATCAGCCCCAGCATTTT.

This clonotype was counted only a few times. V is TRBV20-1 and J is TRBJ1-1; D is unresolved. The CDR3 is 13 amino acids. The germline V gene encodes CDR1 DFQATT and CDR2 SNEGSKA (reference sequence). V was pared by 3 bases and J by 0 bases, with 8 bases between. CDR3 sequence: CSARSFVNTEAFF. CDR3 nucleotides: TGCAGTGCTAGGAGTTTCGTGAACACTGAAGCTTTCTTT.

The table lists this clonotype with a few counts. This chain connects TRBV6-5 to TRBJ1-1; TRBD1 is a possible D gene (5 bases). The germline gives CDR1 MNHEY, CDR2 SVGAGI. This CDR3 has 15 amino acids. V gave up 4 bases and J gave up 3 bases, with 15 bases separating them. The CDR3 DNA reads as TGTGCCAGCAGTTCTAGTCGAGGGGAGGACACTGAAGCTTTCTTT. It specifies CASSSSRGEDTEAFF.

This clonotype was counted a few times. The chain links TRBV24-1 to TRBJ2-5; D remains unclear. The germline V gene encodes CDR1 KGHDR and CDR2 SFDVKD. Trimming cost V 5 bases and J 1 base, with 7 bases left between them. This CDR3 comprises 13 residues. DNA for the CDR3: TGTGCCACCAGTGGGCCGTTCCAAGAGACCCAGTACTTC. Translated, it gives CATSGPFQETQYF.